Listed below are T cell receptor beta chains from one sample, sequenced in a study of blood T cell repertoires in COVID-19. TCRdb keeps only in-frame clones here, not all; method: immunoSEQ multiplex PCR. The sample lists about 300,000 clones; less than 85% were seen once. Sequencing used peripheral blood. These receptors were collected from a human donor with COVID-19, enrolled during active disease. The donor label of this sample is uncertain. Each CDR3 is given with its conserved first and last residue. A D gene is named only where the DNA matches it firmly. The size of a clone is reported for some rows only, either as once, few or many, or as a class for expanded clones.

>11|TRBV5-8|TRBJ1-5|-|-
CASSLNQPQHF
TGTGCCAGCAGCCTAAATCAGCCCCAGCATTTT
>15|TRBV5-4|TRBJ2-7|-|TRBD1
CASSLAGTGAYEQYF
TGTGCCAGCAGCTTGGCGGGGACAGGGGCTTACGAGCAGTACTTC
>15|TRBV7-2|TRBJ2-1|-|-
CASSNGGASYNEQFF
TGTGCCAGCAGCAACGGGGGTGCCTCCTACAATGAGCAGTTCTTC
>11|TRBV20-1|TRBJ1-1|few|-
CSAQENTEAFF
TGCAGTGCACAGGAGAACACTGAAGCTTTCTTT
>13|TRBV29-1|TRBJ2-7|-|-
CSVDQGTSYEQYF
TGCAGCGTTGATCAGGGAACCTCCTACGAGCAGTACTTC
>14|TRBV7-2|TRBJ2-7|few|TRBD2
CASSLGLADYEQYF
TGTGCCAGCAGCTTAGGACTAGCGGATTACGAGCAGTACTTC
>14|TRBV5-6|TRBJ1-2|-|-
CASSPERVRYGYTF
TGTGCCAGCAGCCCAGAGCGGGTACGCTATGGCTACACCTTC
>14|TRBV7-2|TRBJ1-5|-|-
CASSLQGFHQPQHF
TGTGCCAGCAGCTTACAGGGCTTCCATCAGCCCCAGCATTTT
>14|TRBV27|TRBJ2-2|-|-
CASSLFVESGELFF
TGTGCCAGCAGTTTATTTGTGGAGTCCGGGGAGCTGTTTTTT
>13|TRBV15|TRBJ2-5|many|-
CATSPQGRETQYF
TGTGCCACCAGTCCACAGGGTAGGGAGACCCAGTACTTC
>12|TRBV30|TRBJ2-7|-|-
CAWSISAGEQYF
TGTGCCTGGAGTATCAGCGCGGGAGAGCAGTACTTC
>17|TRBV7-3|TRBJ2-1|-|TRBD2
CASSPKIAGSSYNEQFF
TGTGCCAGCAGCCCCAAAATAGCGGGCAGCTCCTACAATGAGCAGTTCTTC
>15|TRBV28|TRBJ1-4|-|TRBD1
CASSLATGGGEKLFF
TGTGCCAGCAGTTTGGCTACAGGGGGCGGTGAAAAACTGTTTTTT
>19|TRBV27|TRBJ2-7|-|-
CASSPIPDGGNLLSYEQYF
TGTGCCAGCAGTCCAATTCCGGACGGAGGGAACCTATTATCCTACGAGCAGTACTTC
>16|TRBV5-6|TRBJ2-6|-|TRBD1
CASSFGRGTGANVLTF
TGTGCCAGCAGCTTCGGCAGGGGGACCGGGGCCAACGTCCTGACTTTC
>14|TRBV28|TRBJ2-7|-|-
CASSPPRGDYEQYF
TGTGCCAGCAGTCCCCCCCGGGGAGACTACGAGCAGTACTTC
>15|TRBV28|TRBJ2-7|-|-
CASSLGQGIGGEQYF
TGTGCCAGCAGTTTGGGGCAGGGGATTGGGGGCGAGCAGTACTTC
>16|TRBV4-1|TRBJ2-7|-|TRBD2
CASSHRLAGGYYEQYF
TGCGCCAGCAGCCACCGGCTAGCGGGAGGCTACTACGAGCAGTACTTC
>14|TRBV2|TRBJ1-4|-|TRBD1
CASSGQGIEEKLFF
TGTGCCAGCAGTGGACAGGGAATTGAAGAAAAACTGTTTTTT
>16|TRBV19|TRBJ2-4|-|TRBD1
CASSTRTGIAKNIQYF
TGTGCCAGTAGTACCCGGACAGGGATTGCCAAAAACATTCAGTACTTC
>15|TRBV11-2|TRBJ2-3|few|TRBD2
CASSLMGLGGDTQYF
TGTGCCAGCAGCTTAATGGGACTAGGGGGAGATACGCAGTATTTT
>16|TRBV5-1|TRBJ1-1|-|TRBD1
CASSSPLDRGVGEAFF
TGCGCCAGCAGCTCCCCATTGGACAGGGGAGTCGGTGAAGCTTTCTTT
>16|TRBV3-1/TRBV3-2|TRBJ1-4|-|TRBD1
CASSANSGQGDKKLFF
TGTGCCAGCAGCGCTAACAGCGGACAGGGGGATAAAAAACTGTTTTTT
>16|TRBV5-4|TRBJ2-2|-|TRBD1
CASSSPGQRNTGELFF
TGTGCCAGCAGCTCACCGGGACAGAGGAACACCGGGGAGCTGTTTTTT
>15|TRBV28|TRBJ1-6|-|TRBD1
CASSYQQGAGSPLHF
TGTGCCAGCAGTTACCAACAGGGGGCCGGTTCACCCCTCCACTTT
>15|TRBV19|TRBJ2-1|few|TRBD2
CASRPVGGGYNEQFF
TGTGCCAGTAGACCCGTCGGGGGGGGTTACAATGAGCAGTTCTTC
>14|TRBV7-3|TRBJ2-1|-|TRBD2
CASSLKGLANEQFF
TGTGCCAGCAGCTTAAAGGGACTAGCAAATGAGCAGTTCTTC
>17|TRBV5-1|TRBJ2-5|few|-
CASSSGIKRQVQETQYF
TGCGCCAGCAGCTCGGGGATAAAGCGGCAAGTGCAAGAGACCCAGTACTTC
>19|TRBV21-1|TRBJ2-7|-|-
CASSKVDRTEEESSYEQYF
TGTGCCAGCAGCAAAGTGGATAGGACAGAAGAAGAAAGCTCCTACGAGCAGTACTTC
>12|TRBV10-3|TRBJ1-4|once|-
CAISGDNEKLFF
TGTGCCATCAGTGGGGACAACGAAAAACTGTTTTTT
>13|TRBV2|TRBJ2-7|-|-
CASRRQTDREQYF
TGTGCCAGCAGGAGACAGACGGATCGGGAGCAGTACTTC
>13|TRBV12-5|TRBJ1-4|-|-
CASGRGTYEKLFF
TGTGCTAGTGGCCGAGGGACATACGAAAAACTGTTTTTT
>15|TRBV18|TRBJ2-7|-|-
CASSPNPSSSYEQYF
TGTGCCAGCTCACCAAATCCCTCTAGCTCCTACGAGCAGTACTTC
>17|TRBV9|TRBJ1-4|-|TRBD1
CASSAPKGQGTNEKLFF
TGTGCCAGCAGCGCACCAAAGGGACAGGGGACTAATGAAAAACTGTTTTTT
>14|TRBV10-3|TRBJ2-7|-|TRBD1
CAISRQGSSYEQYF
TGTGCCATCAGCCGACAGGGTAGCTCCTACGAGCAGTACTTC
>16|TRBV5-1|TRBJ2-1|-|TRBD2
CASSSPWASGSGEQFF
TGCGCCAGCAGCTCCCCCTGGGCTAGCGGGAGTGGGGAGCAGTTCTTC
>14|TRBV27|TRBJ1-5|few|-
CASSWSGRYQPQHF
TGTGCCAGCAGTTGGTCGGGGAGGTATCAGCCCCAGCATTTT
>15|TRBV15|TRBJ2-1|-|TRBD2
CATSSRSGRASEQFF
TGTGCCACCAGCAGCAGGAGCGGGAGGGCATCTGAGCAGTTCTTC
>13|TRBV6-5|TRBJ2-7|-|-
CASRNRGGYEQYF
TGTGCCAGCAGGAACAGGGGAGGTTACGAGCAGTACTTC
>17|TRBV15|TRBJ1-2|-|-
CATSRVGGGTTRYGYTF
TGTGCCACCAGCAGAGTGGGCGGGGGGACCACCCGCTATGGCTACACCTTC
>17|TRBV11-3|TRBJ2-7|-|-
CASSLSSGQGLNNEQYF
TGTGCCAGCAGCCTAAGCTCCGGACAGGGACTAAACAACGAGCAGTACTTC
>14|TRBV9|TRBJ1-5|once|-
CASSAGGAHQPQHF
TGTGCCAGCAGCGCCGGGGGGGCACATCAGCCCCAGCATTTT
>13|TRBV7-2|TRBJ2-1|-|-
CASSQTPPGEQFF
TGTGCCAGCAGCCAAACCCCTCCCGGTGAGCAGTTCTTC
>13|TRBV29-1|TRBJ2-2|once|-
CSADKGYTGELFF
TGCAGCGCGGATAAGGGGTACACCGGGGAGCTGTTTTTT
>15|TRBV28|TRBJ1-5|-|-
CASSLGFAGSQPQHF
TGTGCCAGCAGTTTAGGTTTCGCGGGATCCCAGCCCCAGCATTTT
>15|TRBV2|TRBJ2-5|few|TRBD1
CASSDGQGTQETQYF
TGTGCCAGCAGTGATGGACAGGGGACCCAAGAGACCCAGTACTTC
>13|TRBV19|TRBJ1-1|few|-
CASSPRGDTEAFF
TGTGCCAGTAGTCCCCGCGGGGACACTGAAGCTTTCTTT
>19|TRBV7-3|TRBJ2-1|-|-
CASSFPHGAGDSIYNEQFF
TGTGCCAGCAGCTTCCCCCACGGAGCGGGGGACAGCATTTACAATGAGCAGTTCTTC
>15|TRBV9|TRBJ2-3|-|-
CASSVVGTSTDTQYF
TGTGCCAGCAGCGTAGTCGGGACTAGCACAGATACGCAGTATTTT
>17|TRBV19|TRBJ2-2|-|TRBD2
CASSISASGSHTGELFF
TGTGCCAGTAGTATATCGGCTAGCGGGAGTCACACCGGGGAGCTGTTTTTT
>14|TRBV6-5|TRBJ1-2|once|-
CASSYSITGVGYTF
TGTGCCAGCAGTTACTCGATAACAGGTGTTGGCTACACCTTC
>13|TRBV3-1/TRBV3-2|TRBJ2-7|-|-
CASSSGQSYEQYF
TGTGCCAGCAGCTCCGGACAGAGCTACGAGCAGTACTTC
>15|TRBV3-1/TRBV3-2|TRBJ1-1|-|-
CASSQDSSSNTEAFF
TGTGCCAGCAGCCAAGATTCGTCCTCGAACACTGAAGCTTTCTTT
>13|TRBV12-3/TRBV12-4|TRBJ1-1|-|-
CASSLYGYTEAFF
TGTGCCAGCAGCCTATACGGGTACACTGAAGCTTTCTTT